The 2 T cell receptor beta chains in this list originate from one sample, sequenced in a study of CD8+CD57+ T cells in acquired aplastic anemia. CDR3 and TCR beta VDJ profiling relied on a genomic DNA template. TCRdb independently ran MiXCR on the reads; one entry per CDR3 protein. The data show under 200,000 distinct CDR3 sequences, 40% to 55% seen once. CD8+CD57+ cell expansion, shown by flow cytometry, had occurred in the patients selected for sequencing. Source material: sorted CD4+, CD8+, or CD8+CD57+ T cells (not recorded which) from PBMCs. All receptors come from a human donor with aplastic anemia.

The V and J genes are TRBV24-1 and TRBJ2-6; possibly TRBD2 for D (6 bases). The V gene lost 1 base and the J gene lost 13 bases, with 7 bases spanning the gap. This CDR3 contains 12 residues. The germline gives CDR1 KGHDR, CDR2 SFDVKD. The chain's CDR3 is CATSDFGGVLTF. CDR3 DNA sequence: TGTGCCACCAGTGATTTTGGAGGGGTCCTGACTTTC.

This clonotype is a singleton in its sample. This chain uses TRBV2 with TRBJ2-5, with D hard to call. With 5 bases removed from V and 5 bases from J, the gap between germline ends came to 12 bases. Per germline, CDR1 SNHLY and CDR2 FYNNEI. There are 13 residues in the CDR3. This CDR3 reads CASSSRLGETQYF. DNA of the CDR3: TGTGCCAGCAGTTCTCGATTAGGGGAGACCCAGTACTTC.